A selection of T cell receptor beta chains follows, all from one sample in a study of shared clonotypes between healthy human individuals. Using immunoSEQ multiplex PCR, the repertoire was profiled, and TCRdb retains in-frame clones only, with some absent. The data hold 2,100,000 or so clones, with approximately 96% observed a single time. The specimen was naive CD4+ T cells sorted from blood. Receptors originate from a man aged 18 to 29 in good health. Both conserved end residues are part of each CDR3. A D gene is named only where the DNA matches it firmly. Only some rows state a clone size, as once, few, many or a class for expanded clones.

>-|TRBV6-5|once|TRBJ1-2
TGTGCCAGCAGCCCCCGACAGGCTAACTATGGCTACACCTTC
CASSPRQANYGYTF
>-|TRBV11-3|-|TRBJ2-2
TGTGCCAGCAGCCCTTCTGGGATTAACACCGGGGAGCTGTTTTTT
CASSPSGINTGELFF
>TRBD1|TRBV28|-|TRBJ1-6
TGTGCCAGCAGGACCGACAGGGGGCTAAGTTCACCCCTCCACTTT
CASRTDRGLSSPLHF
>-|TRBV18|-|TRBJ2-7
TGTGCCAGCTCACAAAGACAGGAGGGCGAGCAGTACTTC
CASSQRQEGEQYF
>-|TRBV18|-|TRBJ2-3
TGTGCCAGCTCACCTTTATCCTTCTCGAGCACAGATACGCAGTATTTT
CASSPLSFSSTDTQYF
>TRBD1|TRBV6-4|-|TRBJ2-1
TGTGCCAGCAGCCGGGACAGGGGGGATGAGCAGTTCTTC
CASSRDRGDEQFF
>TRBD1|TRBV6-1|-|TRBJ2-1
TGTGCCAGCAGTGAGCACGGGGCAGGGGGCGCGAATGAGTTCTTC
CASSEHGAGGANEFF
>-|TRBV6-5|-|TRBJ1-3
TGTGCCAGCAGTTACTCCCAGAATGGAAACACCATATATTTT
CASSYSQNGNTIYF
>TRBD2|TRBV7-2|-|TRBJ2-2
TGTGCCAGCAGCCCCTCGGGACTAGCGGGAGACGGGAGGGAGCTGTTTTTT
CASSPSGLAGDGRELFF
>-|TRBV25-1|-|TRBJ1-1
TGTGCCAGCAGCTCCCAGATCCTTATATGGACTGAAGCTTTCTTT
CASSSQILIWTEAFF
>-|TRBV4-1|-|TRBJ2-1
TGCGCCAGCACCCCTAGAACGGGCAGCTCCTACAATGAGCAGTTCTTC
CASTPRTGSSYNEQFF
>TRBD1|TRBV28|-|TRBJ2-5
TGTGCCAGCAGTACTGGACAGGGCTCGCAAGAGACCCAGTACTTC
CASSTGQGSQETQYF
>-|TRBV4-2|-|TRBJ1-5
TGTGCCAGCAGCCAAGATATGGGGAGTAGCAATCAGCCCCAGCATTTT
CASSQDMGSSNQPQHF
>-|TRBV28|-|TRBJ2-2
TGTGCCAGCAGGCAATCCGGGACACTCGACACCGGGGAGCTGTTTTTT
CASRQSGTLDTGELFF
>TRBD2|TRBV6-1|-|TRBJ2-3
TGTGCCAGCAGTGGCGGGGGGCTCGGCACAGATACGCAGTATTTT
CASSGGGLGTDTQYF
>-|TRBV7-2|-|TRBJ2-1
TGTGCCAGCTCCAGGAAAAATGGCGGGGTGGTTGGCAATGAGCAGTTCTTC
CASSRKNGGVVGNEQFF
>TRBD1|TRBV7-2|-|TRBJ1-4
TGTGCCAGCAGCCCAGACAGGGGTTACGAAAAACTGTTTTTT
CASSPDRGYEKLFF
>TRBD2|TRBV7-2|-|TRBJ2-7
TGTGCCAGCAGCTTAGGGGGTGCTAGCGGGGTCTACGAGCAGTACTTC
CASSLGGASGVYEQYF
>-|TRBV28|-|TRBJ1-3
TGTGCCAGCAGTTTAAGACAGGCCAACTCTGGAAACACCATATATTTT
CASSLRQANSGNTIYF
>-|TRBV28|-|TRBJ1-5
TGTGCCAGCACTTCCTCGGGGGGCAATCAGCCCCAGCATTTT
CASTSSGGNQPQHF
>-|TRBV15|-|TRBJ2-7
TGTGCCACCAGCAGATCGACAGGCCCCTACGAGCAGTACTTC
CATSRSTGPYEQYF
>TRBD1|TRBV11-2|-|TRBJ2-7
TGTGCCAGCAGCTCCCTCTCGGGGACAGGGGGCTCCGAGCAGTACTTC
CASSSLSGTGGSEQYF
>-|TRBV7-2|-|TRBJ2-7
TGTGCCAGCAGCGGGAGTGAAGGCACCTACGAGCAGTACTTC
CASSGSEGTYEQYF
>-|TRBV28|-|TRBJ1-1
TGTGCCAGCAGTACCCGAGCAGGGGCGCGCACTGAAGCTTTCTTT
CASSTRAGARTEAFF
>-|TRBV5-4|few|TRBJ2-2
TGTGCCAGCAGCTTGGCCGGCAGGGGGAACACCGGGGAGCTGTTTTTT
CASSLAGRGNTGELFF
>TRBD1|TRBV6-1|-|TRBJ1-4
TGTGCCAGCAGCGAAGGCGGGACAGTAAAGGAAAAACTGTTTTTT
CASSEGGTVKEKLFF
>TRBD2|TRBV29-1|-|TRBJ2-5
TGCAGCGTTGATTTGCTAGCGGGAAAAGAGACCCAGTACTTC
CSVDLLAGKETQYF
>-|TRBV2|-|TRBJ1-1
TGTGCCAGCAGCGGGACCTTCCTGAACACTGAAGCTTTCTTT
CASSGTFLNTEAFF
>TRBD1|TRBV6-6|-|TRBJ1-6
TGTGCCAGCAGTTATTCGGAACAGGGGGCGAAGTCACCCCTCCACTTT
CASSYSEQGAKSPLHF
>-|TRBV20-1|-|TRBJ2-7
TGCAGTGCTAGAGCTGTCTACGAGCAGTACTTC
CSARAVYEQYF
>TRBD2|TRBV7-2|-|TRBJ2-1
TGTGCCAGCAGCTATAGCGGGACTAGCGGGTTAACCTACAATGAGCAGTTCTTC
CASSYSGTSGLTYNEQFF
>-|TRBV28|once|TRBJ2-3
TGTGCCAGCAGGACTATAGATACGCAGTATTTT
CASRTIDTQYF
>-|TRBV18|-|TRBJ1-5
TGTGCCAGCTCATTGGAACATAGCAATCAGCCCCAGCATTTT
CASSLEHSNQPQHF
>TRBD1|TRBV30|once|TRBJ2-2
TGTGCCTGGAGTGTGGGACAGAAGGGGTTCGGAACCGGGGAGCTGTTTTTT
CAWSVGQKGFGTGELFF
>TRBD1|TRBV5-1|-|TRBJ2-7
TGCGCCAACAGGACAGGGAGCCTATCGTACGAGCAGTACTTC
CANRTGSLSYEQYF
>-|TRBV18|-|TRBJ1-6
TGTGCCAGCTCTGATACTGCAACCTATAATTCACCCCTCCACTTT
CASSDTATYNSPLHF